Sequencing of this TCR beta chain was carried out in a study of CD8 T cells in Susac syndrome. Random hexamers served to reverse transcribe roughly 0.45 to 1 ug RNA. The amplification used immunoSEQ multiplex PCR on TCR beta CDR3; it spanned 54 Vbeta and 13 Jbeta. TCRdb re-called the immunoSEQ multiplex PCR reads through MiXCR, storing one row per CDR3 protein. This table has some 200,000 distinct CDR3 sequences, approximately 95% appearing once. The receptor's source is a human donor with multiple sclerosis. Sequencing was performed on CD4+ T cells from PBMCs.

The CDR3: CASSQPTLNTEAFF. CDR3 DNA: TGTGCCAGCTCACAACCCACTCTGAACACTGAAGCTTTCTTT. This chain links TRBV2 with TRBJ1-1; D not certain. The CDR3 contains 14 residues. Germline values: CDR1 SNHLY, CDR2 FYNNEI. V dropped 8 bases and J dropped 0 bases, with 13 bases sitting between them.